This T cell receptor beta chain derives from a study of Graves' ophthalmopathy and Graves' hyperthyroidism (dated by TCRdb to 2016 to 2019). Broadly, across the study: Peripheral blood was collected before any treatment was given, at the time of initial diagnosis. The study used signatures of the TCR beta repertoire to tell Graves' ophthalmopathy apart from Graves' hyperthyroidism and to predict which patients would progress to ophthalmopathy. In total, approximately 130 blood samples were TCR-sequenced: around 42 ophthalmopathy, some 75 hyperthyroidism and some 17 hyperthyroidism-to-ophthalmopathy patients. A discovery set of 100 patients (under 45 ophthalmopathy, 57 stable hyperthyroidism) was enrolled to explore V-J signatures distinguishing ophthalmopathy from hyperthyroidism. An independent validation cohort was composed of roughly 19 hyperthyroidism patients and around 16 patients who later progressed from hyperthyroidism to ophthalmopathy. In about six hyperthyroidism patients, T-cell repertoires of thyroid tissue and blood were compared. Following sample collection, hyperthyroidism patients were given methimazole at a starting dose of 30 mg daily, and ophthalmopathy patients were given high-dose intravenous methylprednisolone. The roughly 100 discovery patients were randomly split 7:3 into training and test sets. Study-wide conclusions, independent of this receptor: In cross-validation, the 13-signature model distinguished ophthalmopathy from stable hyperthyroidism with 85% to 90% sensitivity and about 84% specificity, and in the test set the corresponding values were roughly 80% and 75%. In validation, the model predicted ophthalmopathy progression with more than 70% sensitivity and less than 80% specificity; roughly eleven predicted patients were CT-confirmed with GO in a median of approximately 6.5 months. Most expanded thyroid clonotypes with frequency above 0.001 were also detected in blood, suggesting blood repertoires may reflect the thyroid immune response. Sample size was not predetermined statistically, and investigators were not blinded to group allocation.

For repertoire sequencing, TCR beta CDR3 regions were amplified from RNA transcripts. A first-round RT-PCR used HTBI primers with the Qiagen OneStep RT-PCR kit, followed by a second-round multiplex PCR, size selection and purification. The libraries underwent paired-end sequencing with 100 bp reads on an Illumina HiSeq2000. As for the authors' bioinformatics: Reads were processed with SOAPnuke, discarding reads with adapters, uncalled bases, mean Phred below 15, or no exact constant-primer or identifier match. COPE v1.2.5 was used to merge high-quality paired reads. Clonotypes were defined as unique nucleotide sequences and were aligned to IMGT TRB V, D and J references using MiTCR v1.1. Only V-J combinations with frequency above 0.0001 were analysed, covering approximately 99% of repertoires. A TCR clonal expansion and chaos score per V-J combination was defined as the ratio of F50 clonal expansion to chaos observed in the TCRdist matrix. Features were reduced by Welch's t-statistics and random forest to 10 to 15 V-J combinations, which fed a naive Bayes classifier. Thyroid-blood repertoire similarity was quantified with the Morisita-Horn index. TCRdb applied fastp at Q25 and MiXCR to the public reads, then kept only in-frame beta chains. One record per CDR3 amino acid sequence lists the most common genes and DNA. These V and J calls rely on TCRdb rather than the paper's analysis. This sample is represented by just over 600,000 distinct CDR3 sequences; about a fifth of them were singletons. The leading ten clones occupy more than 5.5% of the sample.

At least ten counts were recorded for this clonotype. The clone's antigen remains unknown. No much larger clone is present one base from it, and per-base qualities are unavailable. Its CDR3 holds 15 amino acids, cysteine through phenylalanine. Here the CDR3 DNA is all that survives: 45 bases in frame from base 1. Per the germline V gene (reference sequence), DFQATT is the CDR1 and SNEGSKA is the CDR2. Trimming takes 3 bases from V and 5 bases from J, and the germline ends sit 16 bases apart. Hyperthyroidism was defined as stable when no progression to ophthalmopathy occurred within 18 months of follow-up. Patients with hyperthyroidism were aged 18 to 65 years, had been newly diagnosed, and had a disease duration of less than 2 months. Anyone with other autoimmune diseases, uncontrolled infections, pregnancy or lactation was excluded from the study. Clinical symptoms, serum thyroxine, TRAb, thyroid ultrasound and orbital computed tomography formed the basis of the diagnosis. Ficoll-Paque density gradient centrifugation was used to isolate PBMCs from approximately 11 ml of fresh peripheral blood. Total RNA was extracted using Trizol reagent, and RNA quality was checked on an Agilent 2100 Bioanalyzer.

The source material was peripheral blood. Here the chain combines TRBV20-1 and TRBJ2-2, with no confidently assigned D gene. The sequence came from a woman between 18 and 29 years old with stable Graves' hyperthyroidism. Some clones in this sample may be carry-over from other donors' samples. Donor details come from another sample of the same person, matched by shared clones. The encoded CDR3 is CSARGRELSTGELFF. Here is the DNA: TGCAGTGCTAGGGGAAGGGAACTTTCTACCGGGGAGCTGTTTTTT.